One T cell receptor beta chain is described in this entry. No antigen is known for it. Naive CD8 cells were CD45RO-negative, positively selected for CCR7, excluding terminally differentiated effector memory CD45RA+ cells. Sequencing used immunoSEQ multiplex PCR; TCRdb keeps in-frame clones, though not all of them. Of about 2.1 million clones listed, about 93% are singletons. These data are taken from a study of shared clonotypes between healthy human individuals. CDR3 length: 15 amino acids. V shed 0 bases and J shed 3 bases, with 10 bases lying between them. In germline, CDR1 is SGHDT, CDR2 YYEEEE. Findings of the study overall: When naive CD4 clonotypes were compared across several donors, 4% to 5.5% were shared.

Sequencing was carried out using naive CD8+ T cells from PBMCs. This receptor was taken from a young man in good health. Some clones in this sample may be carry-over from other donors' samples. The chain is built from TRBV5-6 and TRBJ2-1; the D is unclear. The CDR3 sequence is CASSLATPIYNEQFF. DNA for the CDR3: TGTGCCAGCAGCTTGGCTACCCCGATCTACAATGAGCAGTTCTTC.